These T cell receptor beta chains were read from a single sample in a study of Ad26.COV2.S vaccination and SARS-CoV-2 variants. The method was immunoSEQ multiplex PCR; TCRdb's version includes in-frame clones alone and lacks a portion of them. Found here are about 400,000 clones, around 89% of them singletons; the top ten hold about 2%. This specimen was peripheral blood, taken in a trial of Ad26.COV2.S vaccine versus placebo. The receptor set was obtained from a person aged 18 to 65 who received the Ad26.COV2.S COVID-19 vaccine or a placebo. Both conserved end residues are part of each CDR3. A D gene is named only where the DNA matches it firmly. Rows may omit the clone size; those that give it use once, few, many or a size class.

. | TRBJ2-7 | TRBD2 | TRBV3-1/TRBV3-2 | TGTGCCAGCAGCCCTTTAGCGGGAGGCCCTCCCGACGAGCAGTACTTC | CASSPLAGGPPDEQYF
. | TRBJ2-2 | TRBD2 | TRBV5-6 | TGTGCCAGCAGCTTGTTCTCTAGCGGGAGTGACACCGGGGAGCTGTTTTTT | CASSLFSSGSDTGELFF
. | TRBJ2-1 | TRBD2 | TRBV5-1 | TGCGCCAGCAGCCCCGGGGGGATAAACAATGAGCAGTTCTTC | CASSPGGINNEQFF
. | TRBJ1-3 | . | TRBV28 | TGTGCCAGCAGCGCCGGGCTGGGAGGAAACACCATATATTTT | CASSAGLGGNTIYF
few | TRBJ2-7 | . | TRBV6-5 | TGTGCCAGCAGGAACAGGGAGTTCCCCTCCTACGAGCAGTACTTC | CASRNREFPSYEQYF
. | TRBJ1-2 | . | TRBV28 | TGTGCCAGCAGTCCAGCCTATGGCTACACCTTC | CASSPAYGYTF
. | TRBJ2-7 | . | TRBV5-6 | TGTGCCAGCAGCTTGTTGATGGGGAAAACCTACGAGCAGTACTTC | CASSLLMGKTYEQYF
. | TRBJ2-5 | TRBD1 | TRBV28 | TGTGCCAGCAGATCCGGGACAGGGGTACCGGGTGGCCAGTACTTC | CASRSGTGVPGGQYF
. | TRBJ2-4 | TRBD2 | TRBV4-1 | TGCGCCAGCAGCCAAGATGGGCGGGGAACTAGCGAGAGCGGGAGGAACATTCAGTACTTC | CASSQDGRGTSESGRNIQYF
once | TRBJ2-3 | . | TRBV6-5 | TGTGCCAGCAGGGTAGCCGTCAGCACAGATACGCAGTATTTT | CASRVAVSTDTQYF
. | TRBJ2-1 | TRBD2 | TRBV19 | TGTGCCACTCAGACTAGCGGGGACTACAATGAGCAGTTCTTC | CATQTSGDYNEQFF
. | TRBJ2-3 | . | TRBV7-2 | TGTGCCAGCAGCTTAGGTGCGACGCGCACAGATACGCAGTATTTT | CASSLGATRTDTQYF
. | TRBJ2-1 | TRBD2 | TRBV12-3/TRBV12-4 | TGTGCCAGCAGTACCGGACTAGCGGGAGAGGAGTTCTTC | CASSTGLAGEEFF
. | TRBJ2-2 | . | TRBV5-1 | TGCGCCAGCAGCTTGGAGGACCCGGCTACCGGGGAGCTGTTTTTT | CASSLEDPATGELFF
. | TRBJ1-4 | . | TRBV7-9 | TGTGCCAGCAGCTTCTGGTCAGAGGGTGAAAAACTGTTTTTT | CASSFWSEGEKLFF
. | TRBJ1-6 | . | TRBV28 | TGTGCCAGCAGTTTGAATAGCTCCTATAATTCACCCCTCCACTTT | CASSLNSSYNSPLHF
. | TRBJ2-7 | . | TRBV12-5 | TGTGCTAGTGGGTCGACTATCAACTCCTACGAGCAGTACTTC | CASGSTINSYEQYF
. | TRBJ2-1 | . | TRBV6-2/TRBV6-3 | TGTGCCAGCAGTGACGATGAGCAGTTCTTC | CASSDDEQFF
. | TRBJ1-2 | . | TRBV5-8 | TGTGCCAGCAGCCCGCGGGGGTCGGACTATGGCTACACCTTC | CASSPRGSDYGYTF
. | TRBJ1-3 | . | TRBV5-4 | TGTGCCAGCAGCTTGATGGGAAACACCATATATTTT | CASSLMGNTIYF
. | TRBJ2-1 | TRBD2 | TRBV19 | TGTGCCAGTAGTAGAGTGGGCGGGAGACTTGGGAATGAGCAGTTCTTC | CASSRVGGRLGNEQFF
. | TRBJ2-5 | TRBD2 | TRBV4-1 | TGCGCCAGCAGCCAAGCTGGGACTAGCGGGAGACTAGGAGAGACCCAGTACTTC | CASSQAGTSGRLGETQYF
. | TRBJ2-6 | TRBD1 | TRBV7-3 | TGTGCCAGCAGCCCAACGGACAGGTCTTTATCTGGGGCCAACGTCCTGACTTTC | CASSPTDRSLSGANVLTF
. | TRBJ1-2 | . | TRBV24-1 | TGTGCCACCAGTGAGAGTGGATATGGCTACACCTTC | CATSESGYGYTF
few | TRBJ2-2 | . | TRBV11-3 | TGTGCCAGCAGCTCTCCCCCAGCGAACACCGGGGAGCTGTTTTTT | CASSSPPANTGELFF
. | TRBJ1-2 | . | TRBV6-5 | TGTGCCAGCAGGGTGGGCCAGTCGGAGGGAGGCTACACCTTC | CASRVGQSEGGYTF
few | TRBJ2-1 | . | TRBV5-6 | TGTGCCAGCAGCTTACTGTCGCGGCTCTCCTACAATGAGCAGTTCTTC | CASSLLSRLSYNEQFF
. | TRBJ1-4 | . | TRBV30 | TGTGCCTGGATATCCGAGACACCAGAAAAACTGTTTTTT | CAWISETPEKLFF
. | TRBJ2-5 | . | TRBV4-1 | TGCGCCAGCAGCCGAAACTACGAAGAGACCCAGTACTTC | CASSRNYEETQYF
. | TRBJ2-7 | . | TRBV7-8 | TGTGCCAGCAGCCGCCTCTACGAGCAGTACTTC | CASSRLYEQYF
. | TRBJ1-4 | . | TRBV15 | TGTGCCACCAGCAGGGACCCCGGGACGGGTAATGAAAAACTGTTTTTT | CATSRDPGTGNEKLFF
. | TRBJ2-7 | TRBD1 | TRBV5-1 | TGCGCCAGCAGCTCCCGGGACAGGGCCTCCTACGAGCAGTACTTC | CASSSRDRASYEQYF
. | TRBJ2-3 | . | TRBV5-8 | TGTGCCAGCAGCTTGAGGGGACCGCGCACAGATACGCAGTATTTT | CASSLRGPRTDTQYF
. | TRBJ2-3 | TRBD1 | TRBV30 | TGTGCCTGGAGTAAGGGACAGGGAAGAACAGATACGCAGTATTTT | CAWSKGQGRTDTQYF
. | TRBJ1-2 | . | TRBV27 | TGTGCCAGCAGTTTAGTCGGCAGAGACTATGGCTACACCTTC | CASSLVGRDYGYTF
. | TRBJ2-2 | TRBD2 | TRBV7-3 | TGTGCCAGCAGCCCCCAGATGCTAGCGGGAGTTCACGGGGAGCTGTTTTTT | CASSPQMLAGVHGELFF
. | TRBJ1-6 | . | TRBV30 | TGTGCCTGGAGCCTTGGTGGTAGATCACCCCTCCACTTT | CAWSLGGRSPLHF
once | TRBJ1-6 | . | TRBV7-2 | TGTGCCAGCAGTCCGAGGGTCGGGAATTCCGTAAATTCACCCCTCCACTTT | CASSPRVGNSVNSPLHF
. | TRBJ1-2 | . | TRBV7-2 | TGTGCCAGCAGCTTCGCAGAGAACTATGGCTACACCTTC | CASSFAENYGYTF
few | TRBJ1-1 | . | TRBV5-5 | TGTGCCAGCAGCTTGCAGTACACTGAAGCTTTCTTT | CASSLQYTEAFF
. | TRBJ1-6 | . | TRBV6-6 | TGTGCCAGCAGTTCCCGGCGGGGGCCCCTCCACTTT | CASSSRRGPLHF
once | TRBJ2-7 | . | TRBV12-3/TRBV12-4 | TGTGCCAGCAGCCTAGGGGTTGACGAGCAGTACTTC | CASSLGVDEQYF
. | TRBJ2-1 | TRBD1 | TRBV3-1/TRBV3-2 | TGTGCCAGCAGCCAGACAGGGGATGAGCAGTTCTTC | CASSQTGDEQFF
. | TRBJ2-5 | . | TRBV23-1 | TGCGCCAGCAGTCAGGGACCCCTCCAAGAGACCCAGTACTTC | CASSQGPLQETQYF
once | TRBJ2-1 | . | TRBV28 | TGTGCCAGCAAGGCGGACGATGAGCAGTTCTTC | CASKADDEQFF
once | TRBJ1-1 | . | TRBV10-3 | TGTGCCGCGTCAGGGAGTCCCGGGACTGAAGCTTTCTTT | CAASGSPGTEAFF
. | TRBJ1-4 | TRBD1 | TRBV4-2 | TGTGCCAGCAGCCAGGAGGACAGGGGTAATGAAAAACTGTTTTTT | CASSQEDRGNEKLFF
. | TRBJ2-7 | TRBD2 | TRBV14 | TGTGCCAGCAGCCTCGGACTAGTTTACGAGCAGTACTTC | CASSLGLVYEQYF
few | TRBJ1-1 | . | TRBV5-1 | TGCGCCAGCAGCTTGGCCACAGGTTCCGGGAACACTGAAGCTTTCTTT | CASSLATGSGNTEAFF
few | TRBJ2-7 | . | TRBV7-9 | TGTGCCAGCAGCTTTTCCGGCCGCTCCTACGAGCAGTACTTC | CASSFSGRSYEQYF
. | TRBJ2-6 | . | TRBV28 | TGTGCCAGCGGGTCAGGGGGGGTATCCTCTGGGGCCAACGTCCTGACTTTC | CASGSGGVSSGANVLTF
. | TRBJ2-5 | . | TRBV2 | TGTGCCAGCTCCGTTTTAGAGACCCAGTACTTC | CASSVLETQYF
. | TRBJ2-3 | . | TRBV29-1 | TGCAGCGTTGAAGTAGGGAGAGGGAGCACAGATACGCAGTATTTT | CSVEVGRGSTDTQYF
. | TRBJ2-1 | TRBD2 | TRBV15 | TGTGCCACCAGCAGAGGGAGCGGACTAGCGGGCGGGGAGCAGTTCTTC | CATSRGSGLAGGEQFF
. | TRBJ1-2 | . | TRBV4-2 | TGTGCCAGCAGCCAAGATTTGAGTCAGGCCTATGGCTACACCTTC | CASSQDLSQAYGYTF
. | TRBJ2-3 | TRBD1 | TRBV7-9 | TGTGCCAGCGGTGAGACAGGGGGCTGGGTTACGCAGTATTTT | CASGETGGWVTQYF
. | TRBJ2-2 | . | TRBV11-3 | TGTGCCAGCAGCCCCGCCGTGGGGGTTGGCACCACCGGGGAGCTGTTTTTT | CASSPAVGVGTTGELFF
few | TRBJ1-1 | . | TRBV9 | TGTGCCAGCCGAGGGGAGACGGGGAACACTGAAGCTTTCTTT | CASRGETGNTEAFF
. | TRBJ1-6 | . | TRBV30 | TGTGCCTGGGCCGAGGGAATCTATAATTCACCCCTCCACTTT | CAWAEGIYNSPLHF